This T cell receptor beta chain originates from a study of response to subunit inactivated influenza vaccine. Study-wide results and caveats: The authors suggested that few new T cells are recruited per seasonal influenza vaccination.

CDR1 LGHNA and CDR2 YSLEER come from the germline V gene. This CDR3 region has 16 residues. V shed 0 bases and J shed 0 bases, with 11 bases lying between them. From the RT-PCR reads, TCRdb called clonotypes with MiXCR, one entry per CDR3 protein. The table shows fewer than 550,000 distinct CDR3 sequences, with around 25% occurring only once. This clonotype was seen only a few times. The antigen is undetermined. This rearrangement joins TRBV4-3 to TRBJ2-5, with a tentative D call TRBD1 (5 bases). The receptor was isolated from a man aged 45-65 years who received an inactivated influenza vaccine. This specimen consisted of CD4+ T cells sorted from PBMCs, obtained more than 4 days after vaccination. This chain's CDR3 is CASSQDWGQNQETQYF. The CDR3 DNA follows: TGCGCCAGCAGCCAAGATTGGGGCCAGAACCAAGAGACCCAGTACTTC.